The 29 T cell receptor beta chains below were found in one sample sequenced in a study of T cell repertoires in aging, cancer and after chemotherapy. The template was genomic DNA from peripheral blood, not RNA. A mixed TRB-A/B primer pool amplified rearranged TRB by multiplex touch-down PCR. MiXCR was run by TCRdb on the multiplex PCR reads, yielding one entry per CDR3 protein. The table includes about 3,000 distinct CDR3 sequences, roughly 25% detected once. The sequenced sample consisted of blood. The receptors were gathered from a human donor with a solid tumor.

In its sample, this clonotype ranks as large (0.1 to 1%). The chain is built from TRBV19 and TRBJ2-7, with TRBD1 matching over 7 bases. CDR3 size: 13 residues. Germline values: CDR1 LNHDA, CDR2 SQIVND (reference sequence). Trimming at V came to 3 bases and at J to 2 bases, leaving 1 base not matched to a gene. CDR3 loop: CASSIGTAYEQYF. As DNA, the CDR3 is TGTGCCAGTAGTATCGGGACAGCCTACGAGCAGTACTTC.

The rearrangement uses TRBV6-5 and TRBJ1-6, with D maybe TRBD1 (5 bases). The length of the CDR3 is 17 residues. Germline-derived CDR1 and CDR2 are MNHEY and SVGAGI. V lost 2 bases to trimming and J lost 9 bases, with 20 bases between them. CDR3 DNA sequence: TGTGCCAGCAGTTACGGGAGCACGGGACCGTCGACTTCACCCCTCCACTTT. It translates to CASSYGSTGPSTSPLHF.

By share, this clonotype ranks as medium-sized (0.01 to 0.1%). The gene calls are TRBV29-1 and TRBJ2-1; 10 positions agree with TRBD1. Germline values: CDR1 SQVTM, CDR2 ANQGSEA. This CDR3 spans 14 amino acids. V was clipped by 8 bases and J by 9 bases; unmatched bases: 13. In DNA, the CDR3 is TGCAGCACGGGACAGGGGCCCCATGCTGTTGAGCAGTTCTTC. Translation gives CSTGQGPHAVEQFF.

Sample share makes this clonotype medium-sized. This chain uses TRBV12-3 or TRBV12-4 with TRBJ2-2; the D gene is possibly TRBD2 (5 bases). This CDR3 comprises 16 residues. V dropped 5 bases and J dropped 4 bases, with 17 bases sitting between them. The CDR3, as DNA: TGTGCCAGCAGTCCAGGAGTCGGGGTTGGCACCGGGGAGCTGTTTTTT. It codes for CASSPGVGVGTGELFF.

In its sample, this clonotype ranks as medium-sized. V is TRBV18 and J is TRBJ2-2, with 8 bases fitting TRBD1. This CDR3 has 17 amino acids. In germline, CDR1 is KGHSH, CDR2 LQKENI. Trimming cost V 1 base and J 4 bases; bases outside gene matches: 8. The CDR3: CASSPRDRFLRTGELFF. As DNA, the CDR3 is TGTGCCAGCTCACCACGGGACAGGTTTCTTCGCACCGGGGAGCTGTTTTTT.

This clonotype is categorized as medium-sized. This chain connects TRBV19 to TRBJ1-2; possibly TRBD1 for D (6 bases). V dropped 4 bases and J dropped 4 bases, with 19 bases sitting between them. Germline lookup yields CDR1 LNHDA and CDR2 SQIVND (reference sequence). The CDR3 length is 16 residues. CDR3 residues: CASSTRPRGAGYGYTF. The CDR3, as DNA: TGTGCCAGTAGTACCCGACCCAGGGGCGCCGGCTATGGCTACACCTTC. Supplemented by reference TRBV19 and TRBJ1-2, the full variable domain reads DGGITQSPKYLFRKEGQNVTLSCEQNLNHDAMYWYRQDPGQGLRLIYYSQIVNDFQKGDIAEGYSVSREKKESFPLTVTSAQKNPTAFYLCASSTRPRGAGYGYTFGSGTRLTVV.

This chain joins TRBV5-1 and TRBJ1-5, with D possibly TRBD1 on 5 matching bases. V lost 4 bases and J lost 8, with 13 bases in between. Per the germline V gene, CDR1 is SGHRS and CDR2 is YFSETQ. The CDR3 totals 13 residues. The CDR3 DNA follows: TGCGCCAGCAGCCAGGGCCCGGTTGAGCCCCAGCATTTT. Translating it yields CASSQGPVEPQHF.

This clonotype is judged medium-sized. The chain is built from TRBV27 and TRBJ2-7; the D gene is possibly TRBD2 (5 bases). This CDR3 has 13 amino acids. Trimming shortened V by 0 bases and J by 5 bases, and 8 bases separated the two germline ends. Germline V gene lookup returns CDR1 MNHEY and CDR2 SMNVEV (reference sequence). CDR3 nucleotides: TGTGCCAGCAGTTTATCCCGGGGTAACGAGCAGTACTTC. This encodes CASSLSRGNEQYF.

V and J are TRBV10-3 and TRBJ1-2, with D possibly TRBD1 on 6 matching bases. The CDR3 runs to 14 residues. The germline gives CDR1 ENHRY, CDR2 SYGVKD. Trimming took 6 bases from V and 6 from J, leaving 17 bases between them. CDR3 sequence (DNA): TGTGCCATCAGGGGGGGGGGCCTTGCTGATGGCTACACCTTC. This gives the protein CAIRGGGLADGYTF.

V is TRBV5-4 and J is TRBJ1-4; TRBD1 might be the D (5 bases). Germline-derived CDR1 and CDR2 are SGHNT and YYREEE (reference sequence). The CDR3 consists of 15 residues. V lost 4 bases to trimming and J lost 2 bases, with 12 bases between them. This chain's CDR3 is CASSGGGGTNEKLFF. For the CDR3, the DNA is TGTGCCAGCAGCGGGGGTGGGGGGACTAATGAAAAACTGTTTTTT.

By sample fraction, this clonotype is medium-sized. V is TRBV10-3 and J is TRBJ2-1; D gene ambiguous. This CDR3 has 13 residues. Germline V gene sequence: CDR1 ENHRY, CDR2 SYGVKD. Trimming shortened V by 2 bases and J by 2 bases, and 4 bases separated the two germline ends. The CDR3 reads CAISESTYNEQFF. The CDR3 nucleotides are TGTGCCATCAGTGAGAGTACCTACAATGAGCAGTTCTTC.

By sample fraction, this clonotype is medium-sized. CDR3 amino acids: CASSLEASRGIGTDTQYF. The CDR3 DNA reads as TGTGCCAGCAGCTTAGAGGCCTCAAGGGGCATCGGCACAGATACGCAGTATTTT. The J gene is TRBJ2-3, the V gene TRBV7-2, with TRBD1 as a possible D gene (5 bases). Germline CDR1 SGHTA, CDR2 FQGNSA. With 1 base removed from V and 1 base from J, the gap between germline ends came to 18 bases. The CDR3 has 18 amino acids.

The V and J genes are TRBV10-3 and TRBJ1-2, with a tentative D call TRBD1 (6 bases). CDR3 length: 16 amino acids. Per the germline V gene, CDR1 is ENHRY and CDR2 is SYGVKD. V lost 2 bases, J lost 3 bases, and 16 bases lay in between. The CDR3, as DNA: TGTGCCATCAGTGAGGGGGGCGGGGTTTCGGACTATGGCTACACCTTC. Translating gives CAISEGGGVSDYGYTF.

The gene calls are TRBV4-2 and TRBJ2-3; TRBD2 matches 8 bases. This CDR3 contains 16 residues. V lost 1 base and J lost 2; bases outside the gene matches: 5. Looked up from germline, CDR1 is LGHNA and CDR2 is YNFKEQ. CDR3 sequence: CASSQASSGFTDTQYF. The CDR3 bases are TGTGCCAGCAGCCAAGCCTCTAGCGGGTTCACAGATACGCAGTATTTT.

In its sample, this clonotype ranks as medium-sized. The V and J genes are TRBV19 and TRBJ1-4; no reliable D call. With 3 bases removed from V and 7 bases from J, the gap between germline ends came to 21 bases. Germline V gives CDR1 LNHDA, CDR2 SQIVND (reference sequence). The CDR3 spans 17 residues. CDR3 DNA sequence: TGTGCCAGTAGTATGGTATTGGGTTTTGGTGGTGGTGAAAAACTGTTTTTT. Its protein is CASSMVLGFGGGEKLFF.

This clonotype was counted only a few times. The CDR3 DNA sequence: TGTGCCAGCAGCTTAAGCGCTAGCGGGAGTGGCAATGAGCAGTTCTTC. This encodes CASSLSASGSGNEQFF. J is TRBJ2-1 and V is TRBV7-2, with 10 positions matching TRBD2. Per the germline V gene, CDR1 is SGHTA and CDR2 is FQGNSA. The CDR3 has 16 amino acids. Losses at the gene ends were 2 bases for V and 6 bases for J; bases not matched to a gene: 7.

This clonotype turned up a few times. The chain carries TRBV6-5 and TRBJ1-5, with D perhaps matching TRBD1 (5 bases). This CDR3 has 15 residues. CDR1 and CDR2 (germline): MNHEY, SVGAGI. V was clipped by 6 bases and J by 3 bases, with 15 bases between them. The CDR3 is CASRLHGQSNQPQHF. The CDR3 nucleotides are TGTGCCAGCAGACTCCACGGACAATCCAATCAGCCCCAGCATTTT.

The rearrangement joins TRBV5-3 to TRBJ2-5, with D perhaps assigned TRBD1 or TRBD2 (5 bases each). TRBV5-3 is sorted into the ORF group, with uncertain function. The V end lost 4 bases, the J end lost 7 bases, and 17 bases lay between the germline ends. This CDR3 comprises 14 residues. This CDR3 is CARSPGRGPLTQYF. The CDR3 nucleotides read TGTGCCAGAAGCCCGGGCCGGGGCCCTTTGACCCAGTACTTC.

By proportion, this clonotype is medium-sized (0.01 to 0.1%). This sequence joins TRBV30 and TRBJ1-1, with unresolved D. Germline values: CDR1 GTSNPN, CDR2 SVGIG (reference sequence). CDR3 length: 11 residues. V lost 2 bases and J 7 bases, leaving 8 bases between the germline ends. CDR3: CAWSLAREAFF. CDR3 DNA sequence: TGTGCCTGGAGTCTCGCCCGTGAAGCTTTCTTT.

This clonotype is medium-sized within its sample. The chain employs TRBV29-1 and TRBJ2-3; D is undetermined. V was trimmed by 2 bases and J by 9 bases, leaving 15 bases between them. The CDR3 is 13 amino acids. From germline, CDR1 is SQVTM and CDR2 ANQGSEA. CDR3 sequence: CSVESLGLQTQYF. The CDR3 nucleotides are TGCAGCGTTGAAAGTTTGGGGTTACAGACGCAGTATTTT.

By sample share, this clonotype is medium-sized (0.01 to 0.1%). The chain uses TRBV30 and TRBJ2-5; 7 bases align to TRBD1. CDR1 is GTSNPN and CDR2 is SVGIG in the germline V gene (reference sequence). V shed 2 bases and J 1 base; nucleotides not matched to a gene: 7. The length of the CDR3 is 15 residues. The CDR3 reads CAWSTGAPGQETQYF. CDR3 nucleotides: TGTGCCTGGAGTACAGGGGCCCCGGGCCAAGAGACCCAGTACTTC.

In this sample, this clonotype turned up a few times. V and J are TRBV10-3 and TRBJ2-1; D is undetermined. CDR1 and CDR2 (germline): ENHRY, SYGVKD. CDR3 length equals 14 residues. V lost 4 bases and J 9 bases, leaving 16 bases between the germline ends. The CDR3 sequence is CAISGSGYQREQFF. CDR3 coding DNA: TGTGCCATCAGTGGTTCCGGGTATCAGCGTGAGCAGTTCTTC.

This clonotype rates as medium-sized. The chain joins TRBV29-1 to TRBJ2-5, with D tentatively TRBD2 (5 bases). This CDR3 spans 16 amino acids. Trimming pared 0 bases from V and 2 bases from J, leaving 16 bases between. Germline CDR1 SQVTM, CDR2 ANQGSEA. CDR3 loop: CSVEDRRAGAQETQYF. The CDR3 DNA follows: TGCAGCGTTGAAGATCGGCGGGCAGGAGCACAAGAGACCCAGTACTTC.

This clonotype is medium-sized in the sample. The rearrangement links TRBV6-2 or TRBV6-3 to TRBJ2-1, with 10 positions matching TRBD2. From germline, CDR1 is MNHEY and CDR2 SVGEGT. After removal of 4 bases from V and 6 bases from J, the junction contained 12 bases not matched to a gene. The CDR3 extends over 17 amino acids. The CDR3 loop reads CASSSARTSGPPNEQFF. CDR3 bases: TGTGCCAGCAGTTCGGCTCGGACTAGCGGCCCGCCCAATGAGCAGTTCTTC.

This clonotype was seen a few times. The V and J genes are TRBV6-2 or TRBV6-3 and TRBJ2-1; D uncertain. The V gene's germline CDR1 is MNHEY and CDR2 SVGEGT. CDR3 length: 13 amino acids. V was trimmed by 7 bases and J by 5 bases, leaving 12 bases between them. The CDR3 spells CASKSRMNNEQFF. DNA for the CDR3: TGTGCCAGCAAGAGTCGGATGAACAATGAGCAGTTCTTC.

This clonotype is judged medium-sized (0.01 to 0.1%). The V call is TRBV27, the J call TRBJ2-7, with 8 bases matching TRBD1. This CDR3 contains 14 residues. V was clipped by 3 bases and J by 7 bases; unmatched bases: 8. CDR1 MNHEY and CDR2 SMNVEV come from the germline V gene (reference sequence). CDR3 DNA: TGTGCCAGCAGTTTTGTGGACAGGGCTCGAGAGCAGTACTTC. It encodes CASSFVDRAREQYF.

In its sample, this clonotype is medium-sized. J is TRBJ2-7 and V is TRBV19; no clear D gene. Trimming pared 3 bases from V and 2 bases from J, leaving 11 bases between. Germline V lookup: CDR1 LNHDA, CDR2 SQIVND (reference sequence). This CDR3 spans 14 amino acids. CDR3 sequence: CASSINTATYEQYF. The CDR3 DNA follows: TGTGCCAGTAGTATTAACACAGCAACCTACGAGCAGTACTTC.

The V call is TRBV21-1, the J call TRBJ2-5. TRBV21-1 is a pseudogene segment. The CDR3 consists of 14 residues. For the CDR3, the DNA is TGTGCCAGCAGCCTTCACGTCTACCAAGAGACCCAGTACTTC. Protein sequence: CASSLHVYQETQYF.

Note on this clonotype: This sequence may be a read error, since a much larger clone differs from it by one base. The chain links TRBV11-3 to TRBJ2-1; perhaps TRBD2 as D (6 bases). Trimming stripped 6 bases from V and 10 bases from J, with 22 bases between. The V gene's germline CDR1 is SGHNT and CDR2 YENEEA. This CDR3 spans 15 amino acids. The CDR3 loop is CASSRPGLFSYEQFF. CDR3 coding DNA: TGTGCCAGCAGTCGACCGGGACTGTTCTCCTACGAGCAGTTCTTC.